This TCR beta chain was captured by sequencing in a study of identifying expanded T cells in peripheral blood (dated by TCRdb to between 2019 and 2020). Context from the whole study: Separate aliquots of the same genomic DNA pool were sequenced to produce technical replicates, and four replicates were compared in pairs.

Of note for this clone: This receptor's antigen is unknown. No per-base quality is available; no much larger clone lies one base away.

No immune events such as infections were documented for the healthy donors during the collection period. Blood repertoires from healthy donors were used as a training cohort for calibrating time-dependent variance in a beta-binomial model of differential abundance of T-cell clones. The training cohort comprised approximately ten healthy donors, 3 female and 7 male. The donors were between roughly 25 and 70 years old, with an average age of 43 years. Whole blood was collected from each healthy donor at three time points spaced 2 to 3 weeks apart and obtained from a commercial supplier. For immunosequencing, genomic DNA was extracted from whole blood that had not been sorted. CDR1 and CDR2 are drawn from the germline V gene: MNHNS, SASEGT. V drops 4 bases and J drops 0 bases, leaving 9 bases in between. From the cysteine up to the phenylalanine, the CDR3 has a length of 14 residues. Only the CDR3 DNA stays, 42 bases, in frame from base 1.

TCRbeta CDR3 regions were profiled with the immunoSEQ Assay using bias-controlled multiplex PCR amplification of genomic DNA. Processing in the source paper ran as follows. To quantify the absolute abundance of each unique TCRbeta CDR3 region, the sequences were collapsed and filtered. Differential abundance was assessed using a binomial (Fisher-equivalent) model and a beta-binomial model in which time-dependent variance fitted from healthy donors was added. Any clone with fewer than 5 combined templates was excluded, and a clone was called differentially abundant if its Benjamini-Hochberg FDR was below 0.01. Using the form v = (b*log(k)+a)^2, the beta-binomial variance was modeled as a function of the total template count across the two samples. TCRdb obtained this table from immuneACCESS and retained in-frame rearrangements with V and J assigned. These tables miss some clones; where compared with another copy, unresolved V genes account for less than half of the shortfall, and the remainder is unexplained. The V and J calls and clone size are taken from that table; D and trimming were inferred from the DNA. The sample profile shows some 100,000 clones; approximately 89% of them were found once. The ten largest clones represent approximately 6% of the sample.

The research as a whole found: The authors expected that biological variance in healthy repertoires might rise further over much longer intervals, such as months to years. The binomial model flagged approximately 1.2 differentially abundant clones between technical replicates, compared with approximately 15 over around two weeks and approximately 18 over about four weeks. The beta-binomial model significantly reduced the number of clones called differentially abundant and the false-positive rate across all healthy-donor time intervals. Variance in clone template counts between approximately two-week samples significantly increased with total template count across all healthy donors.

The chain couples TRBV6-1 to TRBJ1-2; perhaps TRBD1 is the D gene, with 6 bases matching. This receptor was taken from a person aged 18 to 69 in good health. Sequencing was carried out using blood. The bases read TGTGCCAGCAGTGCCGACAGGACTAACTATGGCTACACCTTC. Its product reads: CASSADRTNYGYTF.